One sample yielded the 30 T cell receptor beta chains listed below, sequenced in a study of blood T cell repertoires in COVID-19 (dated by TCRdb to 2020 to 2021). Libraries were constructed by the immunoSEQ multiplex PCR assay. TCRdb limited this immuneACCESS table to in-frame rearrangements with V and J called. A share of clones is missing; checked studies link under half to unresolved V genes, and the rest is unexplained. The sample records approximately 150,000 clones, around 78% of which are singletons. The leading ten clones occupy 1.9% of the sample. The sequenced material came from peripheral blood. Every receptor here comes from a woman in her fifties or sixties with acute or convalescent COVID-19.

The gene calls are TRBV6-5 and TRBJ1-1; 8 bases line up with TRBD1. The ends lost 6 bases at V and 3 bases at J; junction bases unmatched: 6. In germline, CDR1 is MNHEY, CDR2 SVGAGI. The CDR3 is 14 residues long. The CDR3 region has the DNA TGTGCCAGCAGGCAGGGGGCCTGGGACACTGAAGCTTTCTTT. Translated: CASRQGAWDTEAFF.

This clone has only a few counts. CDR3 loop: CASSSNTGELFF. CDR3 nucleotides: TGCGCCAGCAGCTCGAACACCGGGGAGCTGTTTTTT. V usage is TRBV10-1 and J usage is TRBJ2-2; D is ambiguous. With 6 bases removed from V and 0 bases from J, the gap between germline ends came to 2 bases. The germline CDR1 and CDR2 sequences are WNHNN and SYGVQD (reference sequence). The CDR3 has 12 amino acids.

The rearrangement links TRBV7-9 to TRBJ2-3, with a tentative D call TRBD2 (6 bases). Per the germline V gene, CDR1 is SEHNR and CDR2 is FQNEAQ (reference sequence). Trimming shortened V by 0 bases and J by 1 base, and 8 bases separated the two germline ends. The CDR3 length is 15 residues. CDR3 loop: CASSLASGGTDTQYF. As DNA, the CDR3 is TGTGCCAGCAGCTTAGCTAGCGGAGGCACAGATACGCAGTATTTT.

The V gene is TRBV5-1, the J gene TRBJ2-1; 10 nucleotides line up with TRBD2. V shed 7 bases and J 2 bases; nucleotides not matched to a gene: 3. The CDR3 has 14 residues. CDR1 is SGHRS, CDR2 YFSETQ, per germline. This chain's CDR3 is CASATSGAYNEQFF. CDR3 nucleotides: TGCGCCAGCGCCACTAGCGGGGCCTACAATGAGCAGTTCTTC.

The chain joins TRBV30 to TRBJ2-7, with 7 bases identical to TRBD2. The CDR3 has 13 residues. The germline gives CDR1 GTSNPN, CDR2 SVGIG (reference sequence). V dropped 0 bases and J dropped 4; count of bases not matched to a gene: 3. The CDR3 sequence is CAWSVMGGYEQYF. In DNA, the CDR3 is TGTGCCTGGAGTGTAATGGGGGGGTACGAGCAGTACTTC.

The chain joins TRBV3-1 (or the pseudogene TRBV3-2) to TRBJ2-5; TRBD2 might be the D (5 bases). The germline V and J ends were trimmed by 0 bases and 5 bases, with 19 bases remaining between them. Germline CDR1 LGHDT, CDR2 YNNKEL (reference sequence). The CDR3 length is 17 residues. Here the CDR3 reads CASSQDRGEVISETQYF. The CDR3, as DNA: TGTGCCAGCAGCCAAGATCGGGGTGAGGTTATTTCGGAGACCCAGTACTTC.

Written as DNA, the CDR3 is TGTGCCGCAGCCGGGACACTTCTCTCTGGGGCCAACGTCCTGACTTTC. It is translated as CAAAGTLLSGANVLTF. V gene TRBV19 combines with J gene TRBJ2-6; D is possibly TRBD1 (6 bases). Trimming pared 11 bases from V and 0 bases from J, leaving 17 bases between. Germline V CDR1 and CDR2: LNHDA, SQIVND (reference sequence). There are 16 residues in the CDR3.

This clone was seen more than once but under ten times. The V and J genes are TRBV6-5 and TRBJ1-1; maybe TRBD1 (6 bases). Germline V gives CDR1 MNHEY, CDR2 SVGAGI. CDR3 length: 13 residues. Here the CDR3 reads CASRDTLLTEAFF. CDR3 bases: TGTGCATCCCGGGACACACTCCTGACTGAAGCTTTCTTT.

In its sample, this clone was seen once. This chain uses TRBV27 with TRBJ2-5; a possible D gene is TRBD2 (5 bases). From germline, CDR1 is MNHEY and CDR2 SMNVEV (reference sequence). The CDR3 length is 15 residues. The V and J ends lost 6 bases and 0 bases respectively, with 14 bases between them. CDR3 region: CASRPEDGYQETQYF. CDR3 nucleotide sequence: TGTGCCAGCAGGCCGGAGGACGGGTACCAAGAGACCCAGTACTTC.

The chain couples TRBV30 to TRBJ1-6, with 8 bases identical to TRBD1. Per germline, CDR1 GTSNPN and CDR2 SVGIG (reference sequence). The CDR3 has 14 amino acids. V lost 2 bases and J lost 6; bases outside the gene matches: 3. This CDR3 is CAWSTGQGNSPLHF. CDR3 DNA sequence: TGTGCCTGGAGTACTGGACAGGGTAATTCACCCCTCCACTTT.

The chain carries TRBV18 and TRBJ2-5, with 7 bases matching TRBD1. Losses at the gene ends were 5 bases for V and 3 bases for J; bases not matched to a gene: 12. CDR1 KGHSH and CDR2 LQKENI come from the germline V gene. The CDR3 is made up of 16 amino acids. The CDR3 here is CASSRFSGTAEETQYF. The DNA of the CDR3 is TGTGCCAGCTCAAGGTTTTCCGGGACAGCAGAAGAGACCCAGTACTTC. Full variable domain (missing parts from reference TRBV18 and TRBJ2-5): NAGVMQNPRHLVRRRGQEARLRCSPMKGHSHVYWYRQLPEEGLKFMVYLQKENIIDESGMPKERFSAEFPKEGPSILRIQQVVRGDSAAYFCASSRFSGTAEETQYFGPGTRLLVL.

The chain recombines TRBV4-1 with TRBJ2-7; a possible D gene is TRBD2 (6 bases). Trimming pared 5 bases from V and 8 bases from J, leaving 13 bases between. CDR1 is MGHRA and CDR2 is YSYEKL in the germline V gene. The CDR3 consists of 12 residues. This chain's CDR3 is CASSGTPSQQYF. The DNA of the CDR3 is TGCGCCAGCAGCGGGACTCCCTCGCAGCAGTACTTC.

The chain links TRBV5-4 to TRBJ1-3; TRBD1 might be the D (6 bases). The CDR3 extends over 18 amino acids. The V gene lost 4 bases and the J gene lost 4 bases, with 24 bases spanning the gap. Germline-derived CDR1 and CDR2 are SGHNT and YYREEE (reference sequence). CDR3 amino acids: CASSPVRDRSLSGNTIYF. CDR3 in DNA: TGTGCCAGCAGCCCCGTGCGTGACAGGTCTTTGTCCGGAAACACCATATATTTT.

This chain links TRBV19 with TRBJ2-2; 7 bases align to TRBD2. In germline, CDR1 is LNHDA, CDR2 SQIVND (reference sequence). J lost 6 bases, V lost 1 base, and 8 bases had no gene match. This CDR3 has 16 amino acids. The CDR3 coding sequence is TGTGCCAGTAGTATAGCCATAGCGGGTGGGGCCGGGGAGCTGTTTTTT. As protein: CASSIAIAGGAGELFF.

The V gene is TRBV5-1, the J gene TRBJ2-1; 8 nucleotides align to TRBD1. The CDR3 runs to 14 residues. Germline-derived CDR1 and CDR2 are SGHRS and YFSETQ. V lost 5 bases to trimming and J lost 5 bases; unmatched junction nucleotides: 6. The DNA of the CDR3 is TGCGCCAGCAGTCTAACAGGGGGACACAATGAGCAGTTCTTC. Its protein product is CASSLTGGHNEQFF.

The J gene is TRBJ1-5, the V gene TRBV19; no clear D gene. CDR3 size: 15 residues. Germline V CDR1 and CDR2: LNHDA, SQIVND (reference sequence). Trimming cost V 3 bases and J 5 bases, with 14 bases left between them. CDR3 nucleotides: TGTGCCAGTAGTATTAGATCGGCAGGCTATCAGCCCCAGCATTTT. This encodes CASSIRSAGYQPQHF.

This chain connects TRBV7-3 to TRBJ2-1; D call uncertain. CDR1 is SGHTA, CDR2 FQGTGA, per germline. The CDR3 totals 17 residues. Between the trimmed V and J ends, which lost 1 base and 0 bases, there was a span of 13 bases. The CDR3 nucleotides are TGTGCCAGCAGCTTAAGTCCCAGGCTCAGCTCCTACAATGAGCAGTTCTTC. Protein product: CASSLSPRLSSYNEQFF.

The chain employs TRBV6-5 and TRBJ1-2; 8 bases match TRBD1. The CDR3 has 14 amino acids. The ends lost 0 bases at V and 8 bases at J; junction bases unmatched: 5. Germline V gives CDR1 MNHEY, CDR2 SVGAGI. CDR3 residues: CASSYSTGGHGYTF. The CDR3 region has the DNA TGTGCCAGCAGTTACTCTACAGGGGGACACGGCTACACCTTC.

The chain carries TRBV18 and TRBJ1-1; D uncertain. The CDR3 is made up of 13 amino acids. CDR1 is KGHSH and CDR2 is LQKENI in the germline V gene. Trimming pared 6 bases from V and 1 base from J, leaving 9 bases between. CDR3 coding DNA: TGTGCCAGCTCGGCGACTGCGAACACTGAAGCTTTCTTT. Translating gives CASSATANTEAFF.

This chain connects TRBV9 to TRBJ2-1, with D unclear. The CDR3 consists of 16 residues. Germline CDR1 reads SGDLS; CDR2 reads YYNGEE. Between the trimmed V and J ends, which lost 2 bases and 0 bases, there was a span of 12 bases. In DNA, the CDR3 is TGTGCCAGCAGCGTGTCGGGTCAGAGCTCCTACAATGAGCAGTTCTTC. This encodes CASSVSGQSSYNEQFF.

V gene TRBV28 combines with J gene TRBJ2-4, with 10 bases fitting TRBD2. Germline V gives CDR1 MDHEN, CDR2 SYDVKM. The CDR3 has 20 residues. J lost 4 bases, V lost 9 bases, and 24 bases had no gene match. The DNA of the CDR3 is TGTGCCAGTCGAGGGCTAAAGCGGGAGGGCTCCCGGGGGGGGAAAAACATTCAGTACTTC. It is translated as CASRGLKREGSRGGKNIQYF. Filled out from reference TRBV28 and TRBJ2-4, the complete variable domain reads DVKVTQSSRYLVKRTGEKVFLECVQDMDHENMFWYRQDPGLGLRLIYFSYDVKMKEKGDIPEGYSVSREKKERFSLILESASTNQTSMYLCASRGLKREGSRGGKNIQYFGAGTRLSVL.

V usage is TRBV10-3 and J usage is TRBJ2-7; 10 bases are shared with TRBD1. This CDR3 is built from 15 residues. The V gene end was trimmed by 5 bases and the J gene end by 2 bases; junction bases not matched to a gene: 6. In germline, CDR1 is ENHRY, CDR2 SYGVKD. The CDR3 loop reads CAISPRQGAAYEQYF. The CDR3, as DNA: TGTGCCATCAGTCCTCGACAGGGGGCCGCCTACGAGCAGTACTTC.

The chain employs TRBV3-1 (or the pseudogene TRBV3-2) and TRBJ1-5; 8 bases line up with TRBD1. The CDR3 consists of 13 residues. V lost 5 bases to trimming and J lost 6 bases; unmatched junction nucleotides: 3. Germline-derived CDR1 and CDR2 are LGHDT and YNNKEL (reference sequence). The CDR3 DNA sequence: TGTGCCAGCAGCGACAGGGGCAGTCAGCCCCAGCATTTT. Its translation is CASSDRGSQPQHF.

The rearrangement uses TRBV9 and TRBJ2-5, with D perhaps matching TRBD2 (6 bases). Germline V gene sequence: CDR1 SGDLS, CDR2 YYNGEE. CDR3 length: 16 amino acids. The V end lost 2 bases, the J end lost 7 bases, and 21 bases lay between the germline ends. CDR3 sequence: CASSVDSGARATTQYF. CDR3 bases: TGTGCCAGCAGCGTTGATAGCGGCGCCCGTGCGACGACCCAGTACTTC.

The CDR3 loop is CASSPPSRGYTEAFF. The CDR3 DNA is TGTGCCAGCTCACCACCGAGCAGAGGATACACTGAAGCTTTCTTT. The rearrangement links TRBV18 to TRBJ1-1, with D hard to call. V was cut by 0 bases and J by 3 bases, with 11 bases left in between. CDR3 size: 15 residues. Germline loops: CDR1 KGHSH, CDR2 LQKENI.

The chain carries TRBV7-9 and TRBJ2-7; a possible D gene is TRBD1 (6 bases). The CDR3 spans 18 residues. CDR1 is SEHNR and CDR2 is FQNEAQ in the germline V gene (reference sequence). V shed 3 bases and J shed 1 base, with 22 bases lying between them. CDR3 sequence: CASSFQGVAGTPSYEQYF. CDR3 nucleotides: TGTGCCAGCAGCTTTCAGGGAGTTGCCGGGACACCGTCCTACGAGCAGTACTTC.

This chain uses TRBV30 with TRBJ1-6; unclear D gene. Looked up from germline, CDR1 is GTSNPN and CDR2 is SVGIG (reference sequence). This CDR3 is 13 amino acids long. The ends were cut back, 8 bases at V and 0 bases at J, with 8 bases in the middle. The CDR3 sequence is CASDLSYNSPLHF. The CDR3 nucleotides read TGTGCCAGCGACCTCTCCTATAATTCACCCCTCCACTTT.

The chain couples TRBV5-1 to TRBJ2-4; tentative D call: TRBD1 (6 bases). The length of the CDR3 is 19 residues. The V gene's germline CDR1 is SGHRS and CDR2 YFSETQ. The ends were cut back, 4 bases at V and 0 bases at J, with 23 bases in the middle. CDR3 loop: CASSPERSTGSLAKNIQYF. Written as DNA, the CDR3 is TGCGCCAGCAGCCCAGAAAGGTCGACAGGATCCCTAGCCAAAAACATTCAGTACTTC.

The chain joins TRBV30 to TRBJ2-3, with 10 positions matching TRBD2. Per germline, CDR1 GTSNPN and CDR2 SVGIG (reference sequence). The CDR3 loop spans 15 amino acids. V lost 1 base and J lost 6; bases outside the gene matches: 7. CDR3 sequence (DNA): TGTGCCTGGAGTGCTAGCGGGAGTGGGGGGGATACGCAGTATTTT. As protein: CAWSASGSGGDTQYF.

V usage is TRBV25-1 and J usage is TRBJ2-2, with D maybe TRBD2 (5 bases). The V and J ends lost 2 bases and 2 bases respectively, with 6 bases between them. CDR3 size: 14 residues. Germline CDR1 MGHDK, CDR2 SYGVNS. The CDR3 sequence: CASSERLNTGELFF. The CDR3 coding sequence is TGTGCCAGCAGTGAAAGACTAAACACCGGGGAGCTGTTTTTT.